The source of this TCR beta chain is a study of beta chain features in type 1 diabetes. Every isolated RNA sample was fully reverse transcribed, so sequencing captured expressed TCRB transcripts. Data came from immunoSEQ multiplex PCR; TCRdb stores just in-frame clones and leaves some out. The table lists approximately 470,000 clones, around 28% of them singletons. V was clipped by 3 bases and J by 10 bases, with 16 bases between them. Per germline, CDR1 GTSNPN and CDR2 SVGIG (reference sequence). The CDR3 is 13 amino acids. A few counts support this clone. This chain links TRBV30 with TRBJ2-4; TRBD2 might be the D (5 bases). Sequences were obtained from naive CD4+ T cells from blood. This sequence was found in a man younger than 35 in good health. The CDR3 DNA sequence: TGTGCCTGGAGGTTGGAGGCCGAAGAGATTCAGTACTTC. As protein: CAWRLEAEEIQYF.